The table lists the clone carrying this T cell receptor beta chain with a few counts. The antigen remains unidentified. The data belong to a study of cytomegalovirus exposure and HLA in healthy donors. About the study: Drawn from HLA-typed donors, about 85 million unique TCRs were held in an early data release.

Per germline, CDR1 SGHRS and CDR2 YFSETQ. Trimming took 0 bases from V and 3 from J, leaving 7 bases between them. The CDR3 is made up of 14 amino acids. The PCR was carried out with 60 Vbeta primers and 13 Jbeta primers. Clones were sequenced by immunoSEQ multiplex PCR, and TCRdb holds only the in-frame ones, with some missing. This table holds under 150,000 clones, about 84% found once. Study-wide points: Within a later analysis, the majority of CMV-associated TCR beta chains appeared HLA-restricted.

The genes are TRBV5-1 and TRBJ2-1; tentatively, D is TRBD2 (5 bases). What was sequenced was PBMCs. The sequence derives from a woman in her thirties or forties in good health and CMV-seropositive. The CDR3 DNA sequence: TGCGCCAGCAGCTTGGGGACTGACTACAATGAGCAGTTCTTC. Translated: CASSLGTDYNEQFF.